Described below is a single TCR beta chain sequence and its context. The target antigen is unknown. The CDR3 runs 14 residues. The germline gives CDR1 MNHEY, CDR2 SVGAGI. V lost 2 bases and J lost 5, with 12 bases in between. PCR amplification relied on 60 Vbeta primers (plus 13 Jbeta primers). Profiled with immunoSEQ multiplex PCR; TCRdb holds only in-frame clones, not every one. The sample records 150,000 to 200,000 clones, about two thirds being singletons. This sample is drawn from a study of cytomegalovirus exposure and HLA in healthy donors. Whole-study findings and limits: The authors later linked a missense DCLRE1C variant to TCR beta V- and J-gene trimming.

The chain is built from TRBV6-5 and TRBJ2-5; D unclear. The clonotype originates from a human donor in good health. Sample: PBMCs. The CDR3 loop is CASSYRSGGETQYF. The CDR3 nucleotides are TGTGCCAGCAGTTACCGCTCGGGTGGGGAGACCCAGTACTTC.